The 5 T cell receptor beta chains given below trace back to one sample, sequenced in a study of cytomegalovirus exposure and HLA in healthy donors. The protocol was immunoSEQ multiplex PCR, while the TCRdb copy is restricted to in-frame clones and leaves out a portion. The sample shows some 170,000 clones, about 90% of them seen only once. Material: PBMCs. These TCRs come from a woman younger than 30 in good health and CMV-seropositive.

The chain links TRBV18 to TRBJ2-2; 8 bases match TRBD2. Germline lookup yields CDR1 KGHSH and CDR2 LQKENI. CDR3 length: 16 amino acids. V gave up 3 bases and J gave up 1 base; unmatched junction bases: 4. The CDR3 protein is CASSPLLAVNTGELFF. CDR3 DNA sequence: TGTGCCAGCTCACCCCTACTAGCGGTGAACACCGGGGAGCTGTTTTTT.

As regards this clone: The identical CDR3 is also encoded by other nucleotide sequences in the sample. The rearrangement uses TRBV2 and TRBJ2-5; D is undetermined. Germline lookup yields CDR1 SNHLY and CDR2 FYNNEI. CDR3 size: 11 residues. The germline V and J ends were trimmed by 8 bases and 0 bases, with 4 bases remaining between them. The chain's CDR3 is CASLYQETQYF. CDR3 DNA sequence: TGTGCCAGCCTGTACCAAGAGACCCAGTACTTC. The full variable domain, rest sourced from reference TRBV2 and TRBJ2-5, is EPEVTQTPSHQVTQMGQEVILRCVPISNHLYFYWYRQILGQKVEFLVSFYNNEISEKSEIFDDQFSVERPDGSNFTLKIRSTKLEDSAMYFCASLYQETQYFGPGTRLLVL.

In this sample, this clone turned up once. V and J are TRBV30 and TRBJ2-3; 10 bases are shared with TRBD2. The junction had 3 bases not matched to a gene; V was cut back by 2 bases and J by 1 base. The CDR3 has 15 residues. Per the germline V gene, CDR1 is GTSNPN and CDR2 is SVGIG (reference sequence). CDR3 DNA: TGTGCCTGGAGTACAGGGACTAGCGGCACAGATACGCAGTATTTT. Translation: CAWSTGTSGTDTQYF.

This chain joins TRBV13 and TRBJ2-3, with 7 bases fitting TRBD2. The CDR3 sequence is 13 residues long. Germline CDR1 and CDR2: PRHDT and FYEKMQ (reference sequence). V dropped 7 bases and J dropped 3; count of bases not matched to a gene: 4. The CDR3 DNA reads TGTGCCAGCACCTGGGAGGGGACAGATACGCAGTATTTT. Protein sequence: CASTWEGTDTQYF.

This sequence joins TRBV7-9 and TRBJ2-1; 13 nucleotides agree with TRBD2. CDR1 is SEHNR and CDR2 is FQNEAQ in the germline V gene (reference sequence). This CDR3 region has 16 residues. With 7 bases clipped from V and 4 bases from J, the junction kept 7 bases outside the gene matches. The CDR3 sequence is CASISTGLAGYNEQFF. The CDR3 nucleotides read TGTGCCAGCATCTCCACGGGACTAGCGGGATACAATGAGCAGTTCTTC.